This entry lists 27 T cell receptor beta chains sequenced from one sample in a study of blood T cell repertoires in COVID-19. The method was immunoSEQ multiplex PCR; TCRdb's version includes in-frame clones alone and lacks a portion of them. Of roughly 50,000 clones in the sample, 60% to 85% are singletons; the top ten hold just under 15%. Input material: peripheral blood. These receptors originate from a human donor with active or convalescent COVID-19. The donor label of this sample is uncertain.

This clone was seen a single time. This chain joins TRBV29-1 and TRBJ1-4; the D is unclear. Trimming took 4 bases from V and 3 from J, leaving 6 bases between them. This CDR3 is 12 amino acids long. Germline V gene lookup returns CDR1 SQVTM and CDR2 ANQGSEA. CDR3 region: CSVGRANEKLFF. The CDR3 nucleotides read TGCAGCGTTGGACGGGCTAATGAAAAACTGTTTTTT. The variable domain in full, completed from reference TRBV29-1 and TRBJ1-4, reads SAVISQKPSRDICQRGTSLTIQCQVDSQVTMMFWYRQQPGQSLTLIATANQGSEATYESGFVIDKFPISRPNLTFSTLTVSNMSPEDSSIYLCSVGRANEKLFFGSGTQLSVL.

CDR3 loop: CASSLQGPGQPQHF. Written as DNA, the CDR3 is TGTGCCAGTAGCTTACAGGGGCCCGGGCAGCCCCAGCATTTT. The V and J genes are TRBV19 and TRBJ1-5; 7 nucleotides match TRBD1. Germline V gene sequence: CDR1 LNHDA, CDR2 SQIVND (reference sequence). CDR3 length: 14 amino acids. The V and J ends lost 6 bases and 7 bases, in that order; junction bases with no gene match: 9.

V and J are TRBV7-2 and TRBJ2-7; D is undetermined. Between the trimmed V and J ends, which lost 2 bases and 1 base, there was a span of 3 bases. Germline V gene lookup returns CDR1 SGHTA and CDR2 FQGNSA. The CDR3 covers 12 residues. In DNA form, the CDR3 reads TGTGCCAGCAGCTTATCTTCCTACGAGCAGTACTTC. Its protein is CASSLSSYEQYF.

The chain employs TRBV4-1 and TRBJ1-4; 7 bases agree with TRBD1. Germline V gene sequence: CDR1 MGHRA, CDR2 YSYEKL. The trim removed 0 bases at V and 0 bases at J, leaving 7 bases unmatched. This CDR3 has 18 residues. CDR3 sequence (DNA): TGCGCCAGCAGCCAAGATGGCAGGGGGGTTGCAACTAATGAAAAACTGTTTTTT. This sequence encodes CASSQDGRGVATNEKLFF.

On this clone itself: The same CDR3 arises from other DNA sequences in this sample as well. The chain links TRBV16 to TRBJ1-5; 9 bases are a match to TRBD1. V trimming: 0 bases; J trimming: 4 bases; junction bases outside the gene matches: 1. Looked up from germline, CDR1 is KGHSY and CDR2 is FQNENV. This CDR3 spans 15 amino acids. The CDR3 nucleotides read TGTGCCAGCAGCCAATCGGGACAGGGAAATCAGCCCCAGCATTTT. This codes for CASSQSGQGNQPQHF.

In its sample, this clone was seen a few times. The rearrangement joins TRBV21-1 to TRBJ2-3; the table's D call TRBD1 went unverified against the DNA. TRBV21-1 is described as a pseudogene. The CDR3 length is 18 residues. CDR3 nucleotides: TGTGCCAGCAGCAGCCCCAGACGAAGGACAATGAAGGAAGATACGCAGTATTTT. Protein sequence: CASSSPRRRTMKEDTQYF.

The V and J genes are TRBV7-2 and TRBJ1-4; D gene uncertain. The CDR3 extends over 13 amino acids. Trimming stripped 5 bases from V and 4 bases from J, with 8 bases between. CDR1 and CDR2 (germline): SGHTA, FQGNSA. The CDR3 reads CASSLQDNEKLFF. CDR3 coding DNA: TGTGCCAGCAGCCTCCAGGATAATGAAAAACTGTTTTTT. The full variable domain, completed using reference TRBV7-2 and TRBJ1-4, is GAGVSQSPSNKVTEKGKDVELRCDPISGHTALYWYRQSLGQGLEFLIYFQGNSAPDKSGLPSDRFSAERTGGSVSTLTIQRTQQEDSAVYLCASSLQDNEKLFFGSGTQLSVL.

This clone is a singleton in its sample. The CDR3 is CASSLTGNLHTEAFF. CDR3 in DNA: TGTGCCAGCAGTCTTACAGGGAATCTTCACACTGAAGCTTTCTTT. The gene calls are TRBV27 and TRBJ1-1; the D gene is possibly TRBD1 (6 bases). The CDR3 spans 15 residues. Trimming shortened V by 5 bases and J by 3 bases, and 16 bases separated the two germline ends. Germline V gene data show CDR1 as MNHEY and CDR2 as SMNVEV (reference sequence).

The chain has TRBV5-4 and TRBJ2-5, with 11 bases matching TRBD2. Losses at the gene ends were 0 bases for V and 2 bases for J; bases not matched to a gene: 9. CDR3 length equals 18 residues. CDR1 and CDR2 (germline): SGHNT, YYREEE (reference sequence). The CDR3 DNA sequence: TGTGCCAGCAGCTTGGCAACTAGCGGGAGTTACCAACAAGAGACCCAGTACTTC. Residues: CASSLATSGSYQQETQYF.

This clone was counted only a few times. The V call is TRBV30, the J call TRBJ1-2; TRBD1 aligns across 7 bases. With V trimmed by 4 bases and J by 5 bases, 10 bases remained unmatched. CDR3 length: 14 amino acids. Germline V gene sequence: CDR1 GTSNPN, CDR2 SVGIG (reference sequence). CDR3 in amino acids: CAWNPAGQLYGYTF. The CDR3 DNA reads TGTGCCTGGAACCCCGCGGGACAGCTGTATGGCTACACCTTC.

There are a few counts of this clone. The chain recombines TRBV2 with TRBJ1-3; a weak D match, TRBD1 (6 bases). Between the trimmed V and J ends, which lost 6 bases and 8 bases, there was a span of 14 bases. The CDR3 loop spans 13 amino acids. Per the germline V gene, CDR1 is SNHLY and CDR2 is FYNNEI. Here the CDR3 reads CASRGGPGDTIYF. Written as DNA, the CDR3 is TGTGCCAGCAGAGGCGGCCCAGGGGACACCATATATTTT.

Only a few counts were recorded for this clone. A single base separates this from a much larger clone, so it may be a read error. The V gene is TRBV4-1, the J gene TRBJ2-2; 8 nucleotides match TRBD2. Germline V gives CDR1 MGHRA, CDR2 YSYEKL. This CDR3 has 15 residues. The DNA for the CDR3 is TGCGCCACCAGCCTGCCCGGGGGGGGGACCGGGGAGCTGTTTTTT. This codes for CATSLPGGGTGELFF.

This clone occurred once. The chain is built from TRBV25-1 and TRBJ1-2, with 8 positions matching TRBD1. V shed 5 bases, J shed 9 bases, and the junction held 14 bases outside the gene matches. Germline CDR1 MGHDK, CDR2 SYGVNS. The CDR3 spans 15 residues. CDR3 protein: CASSPLGQGILSYTF. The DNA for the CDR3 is TGTGCCAGCAGTCCCCTAGGACAGGGCATCTTAAGCTACACCTTC.

The CDR3 reads CATQGRLYEQYF. In nucleotides, the CDR3 is TGTGCCACCCAAGGGAGACTTTACGAGCAGTACTTC. V usage is TRBV28 and J usage is TRBJ2-7; possibly TRBD2 for D (5 bases). V was cut by 10 bases and J by 4 bases, with 14 bases left in between. The CDR3 has 12 amino acids. The germline V gene has CDR1 MDHEN and CDR2 SYDVKM.

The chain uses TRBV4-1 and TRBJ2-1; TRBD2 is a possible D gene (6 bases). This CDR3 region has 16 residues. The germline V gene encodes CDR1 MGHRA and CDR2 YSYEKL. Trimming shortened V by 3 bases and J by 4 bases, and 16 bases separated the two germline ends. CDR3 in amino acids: CASSQELAEVYNEQFF. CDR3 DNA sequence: TGCGCCAGCAGCCAGGAACTAGCAGAAGTTTACAATGAGCAGTTCTTC.

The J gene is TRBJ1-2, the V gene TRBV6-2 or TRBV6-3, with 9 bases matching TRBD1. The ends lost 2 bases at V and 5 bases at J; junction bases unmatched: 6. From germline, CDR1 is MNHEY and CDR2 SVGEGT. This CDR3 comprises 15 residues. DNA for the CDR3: TGTGCCAGCAGTTACCACGACAGGGGGTCATATGGCTACACCTTC. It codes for CASSYHDRGSYGYTF.

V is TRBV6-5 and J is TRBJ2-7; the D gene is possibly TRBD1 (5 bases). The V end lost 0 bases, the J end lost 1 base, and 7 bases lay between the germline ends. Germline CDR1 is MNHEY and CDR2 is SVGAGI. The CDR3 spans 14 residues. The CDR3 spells CASSYSTESYEQYF. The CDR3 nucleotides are TGTGCCAGCAGTTACTCGACAGAGTCCTACGAGCAGTACTTC.

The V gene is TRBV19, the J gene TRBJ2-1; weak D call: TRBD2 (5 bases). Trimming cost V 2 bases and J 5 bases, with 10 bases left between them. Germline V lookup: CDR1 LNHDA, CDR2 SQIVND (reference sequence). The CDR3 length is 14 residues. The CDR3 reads CASSIRGLDNEQFF. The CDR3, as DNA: TGTGCCAGTAGTATAAGAGGGCTAGACAATGAGCAGTTCTTC.

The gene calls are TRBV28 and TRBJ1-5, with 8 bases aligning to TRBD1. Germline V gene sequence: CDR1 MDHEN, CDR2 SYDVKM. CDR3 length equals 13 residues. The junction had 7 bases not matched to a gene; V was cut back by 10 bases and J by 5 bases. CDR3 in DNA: TGTGCCATAAACCGACAGGGGCATCAGCCCCAGCATTTT. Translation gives CAINRQGHQPQHF.

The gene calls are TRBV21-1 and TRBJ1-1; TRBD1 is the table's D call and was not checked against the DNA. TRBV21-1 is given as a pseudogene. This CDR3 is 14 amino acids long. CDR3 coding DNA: TGTGCCAGCACCTTCCAGGGGGCAGCCACTGAAGCTTTCTTT. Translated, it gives CASTFQGAATEAFF.

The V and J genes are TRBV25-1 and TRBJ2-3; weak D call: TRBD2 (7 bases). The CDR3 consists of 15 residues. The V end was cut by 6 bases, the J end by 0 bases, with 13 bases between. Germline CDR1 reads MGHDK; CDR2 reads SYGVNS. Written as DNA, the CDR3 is TGTGCCAGCAGAGGGGGGGCTGCTAGCACAGATACGCAGTATTTT. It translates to CASRGGAASTDTQYF.

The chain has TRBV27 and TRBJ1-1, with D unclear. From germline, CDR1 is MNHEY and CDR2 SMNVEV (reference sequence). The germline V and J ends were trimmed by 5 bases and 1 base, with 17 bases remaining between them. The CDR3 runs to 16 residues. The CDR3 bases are TGTGCCAGCAGTCCAGACTTTACGGGGTGGAACACTGAAGCTTTCTTT. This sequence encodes CASSPDFTGWNTEAFF.

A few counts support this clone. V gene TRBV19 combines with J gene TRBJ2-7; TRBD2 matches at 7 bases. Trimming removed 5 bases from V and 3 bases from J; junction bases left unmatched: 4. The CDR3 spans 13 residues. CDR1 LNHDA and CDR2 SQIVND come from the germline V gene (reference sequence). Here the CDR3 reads CASSVGGYYEQYF. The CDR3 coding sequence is TGTGCCAGTAGTGTGGGAGGGTACTACGAGCAGTACTTC. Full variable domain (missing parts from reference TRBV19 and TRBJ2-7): DGGITQSPKYLFRKEGQNVTLSCEQNLNHDAMYWYRQDPGQGLRLIYYSQIVNDFQKGDIAEGYSVSREKKESFPLTVTSAQKNPTAFYLCASSVGGYYEQYFGPGTRLTVT.

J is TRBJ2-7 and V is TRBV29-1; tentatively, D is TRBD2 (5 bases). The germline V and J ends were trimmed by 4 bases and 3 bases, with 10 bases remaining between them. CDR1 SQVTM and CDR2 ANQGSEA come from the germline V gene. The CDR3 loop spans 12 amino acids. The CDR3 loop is CSVVEGDYEQYF. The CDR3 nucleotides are TGCAGCGTTGTCGAGGGAGACTACGAGCAGTACTTC.

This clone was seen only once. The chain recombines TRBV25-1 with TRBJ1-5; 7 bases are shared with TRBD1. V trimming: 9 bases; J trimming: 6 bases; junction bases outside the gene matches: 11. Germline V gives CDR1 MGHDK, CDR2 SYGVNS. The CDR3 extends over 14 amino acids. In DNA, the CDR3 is TGTGCCAGTGCTGACAGGGCTGCGGGTCAGCCCCAGCATTTT. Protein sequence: CASADRAAGQPQHF.

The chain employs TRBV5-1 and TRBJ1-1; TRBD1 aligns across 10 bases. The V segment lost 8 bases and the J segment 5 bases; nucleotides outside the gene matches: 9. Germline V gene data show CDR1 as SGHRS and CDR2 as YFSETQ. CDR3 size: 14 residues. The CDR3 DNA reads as TGCGCCAGTCGCCGACAGGGGGCAGGAACTGAAGCTTTCTTT. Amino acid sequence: CASRRQGAGTEAFF.

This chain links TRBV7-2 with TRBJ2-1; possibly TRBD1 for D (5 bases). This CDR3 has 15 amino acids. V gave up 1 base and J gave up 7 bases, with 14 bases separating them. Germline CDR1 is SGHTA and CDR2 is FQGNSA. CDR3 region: CASSLGPGRVNEQFF. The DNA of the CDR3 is TGTGCCAGCAGCTTAGGTCCGGGCAGGGTAAATGAGCAGTTCTTC. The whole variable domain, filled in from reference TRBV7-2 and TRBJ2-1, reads GAGVSQSPSNKVTEKGKDVELRCDPISGHTALYWYRQSLGQGLEFLIYFQGNSAPDKSGLPSDRFSAERTGGSVSTLTIQRTQQEDSAVYLCASSLGPGRVNEQFFGPGTRLTVL.